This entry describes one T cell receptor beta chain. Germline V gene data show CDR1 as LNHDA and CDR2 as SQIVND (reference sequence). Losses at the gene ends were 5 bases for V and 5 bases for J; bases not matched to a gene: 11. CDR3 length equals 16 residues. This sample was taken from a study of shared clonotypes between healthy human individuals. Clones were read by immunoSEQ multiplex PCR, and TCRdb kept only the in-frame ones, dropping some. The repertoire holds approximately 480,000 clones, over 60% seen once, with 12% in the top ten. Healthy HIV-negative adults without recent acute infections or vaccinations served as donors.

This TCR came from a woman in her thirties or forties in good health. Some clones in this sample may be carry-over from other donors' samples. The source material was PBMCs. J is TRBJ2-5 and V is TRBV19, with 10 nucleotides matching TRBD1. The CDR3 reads CASSLRTGGIVETQYF. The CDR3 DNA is TGTGCCAGTAGTCTCCGGACAGGGGGAATCGTCGAGACCCAGTACTTC. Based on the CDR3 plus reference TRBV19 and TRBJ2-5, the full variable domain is DGGITQSPKYLFRKEGQNVTLSCEQNLNHDAMYWYRQDPGQGLRLIYYSQIVNDFQKGDIAEGYSVSREKKESFPLTVTSAQKNPTAFYLCASSLRTGGIVETQYFGPGTRLLVL.